This record covers a single TCR beta chain. This receptor's antigen is unknown. Base qualities are not recorded, but no much larger clone differs from it by a single base. The data were obtained in a study of vaccination effects on CD4 cells after COVID-19 (dated by TCRdb to between 2021 and 2024). With respect to the entire study: Post-vaccine samples across the study were collected a median of 72 days after the second dose, with a range of 14 to 241. SARS-CoV-2 spike-specific CD4+ TCR repertoires from before and after mRNA vaccination were compared in COVID-19 convalescent patients and in infection-naive vaccine recipients. A total of 10 COVID-19 convalescent patients and 4 SARS-CoV-2-naive healthy vaccine recipients were included in the full study. In the study, cultures from other donors were sequenced using the Oncomine TCR Beta short-read assay on an Illumina iSeq 100.

To identify antigen-specific CD4+ T cell clonotypes by their expansion, the ViraFEST assay first stimulated PBMC with viral peptide pools and then applied TCR sequencing. After 10 days of culture, CD4+ T cells were isolated with the EasySep CD4+ T cell isolation kit. Each participant got two doses of an mRNA SARS-CoV-2 vaccine, either BNT162b2 or mRNA-1273. None of the healthy vaccine recipients had a prior SARS-CoV-2 infection, which was confirmed by nucleocapsid antibody tests that came back negative both before and after vaccination. Roughly 1.9 million PBMC per well were cultured with about 9.6 ug/ml peptides in IMDM containing approximately 4.7% human AB serum, roughly 10 IU/ml IL-2 and gentamicin. Half of the culture medium was replaced with fresh IL-2-containing medium on days 3 and 7. Unless otherwise noted, each peptide stimulation condition was cultured in triplicate wells. Using Ficoll-Paque Plus gradient centrifugation, PBMC were separated from whole blood and then either used fresh or cryopreserved at -140C. The overlapping peptide pools covered the spike proteins of SARS-CoV-2 as well as those of the common cold coronaviruses HCoV-NL63, HCoV-OC43 and HCoV-229E. Genomic DNA was extracted from cultured CD4+ T cells with the QIAamp micro DNA kit.

The protocol used for the library was the immunoSEQ multiplex PCR assay. DNA from the CD4+ T cells that had been cultured and isolated underwent TCR beta CDR3 sequencing. The authors' analysis ran thus. Non-productive TCR sequences were discarded, and reads were trimmed to the CDR3 region, with only CDR3s of 7 or more amino acids retained. Antigen-specific clonotypes were identified using the MANAFEST web app by comparison of expansion in peptide wells against reference cultures. For clones to be considered positive, expansion at FDR<0.05 versus reference and all other wells, an odds ratio above 5, and a frequency above 0.1% in two replicate wells were required. A clonotype was defined as cross-reactive if the clonotype was significantly expanded both in SARS-CoV-2 spike wells and in at least one common cold coronavirus spike condition. CDR3 similarity was assessed by Levenshtein distance with the stringdist R package, and unrooted trees were built with ape in R 3.6.1. This immuneACCESS table, as held by TCRdb, lists in-frame sequences with V and J called but not all clones. Of the missing ones, under half trace to an unresolved V gene in checked studies; the others have no known cause. V, J and clone size reflect that table, while D and trimming were determined from the DNA. This sample gives roughly 34,000 clones in total; about four fifths of them show up just once. Roughly 1.6% of the sample is taken by the ten largest.

Results and caveats for the whole study, not just this receptor: The study was limited by a small number of convalescent patients, and early post-infection timepoints were lacking. Clones induced by infection and clones induced by vaccination both contracted markedly at late timepoints after vaccination, which fits with T cell responses waning over time. In healthy vaccine recipients, vaccine-induced clones were almost all SARS-CoV-2 mono-reactive, with only 1 of 255 being cross-reactive with common cold coronaviruses.

The sample consisted of CD4+ T cells from PBMCs cultured with HCoV-NL63 spike peptides, taken after COVID-19 vaccination. What the cell subset or site label conveys for this sample: HCoV-NL63 spike overlapping peptide pool stimulation. The source of this sequence is a human donor who received a COVID-19 vaccine. Some clones in this sample may be carry-over from other donors' samples.

The CDR3 in this case is CASSPPRESNTGELFF. The DNA sequence is TGTGCCAGCTCACCACCAAGGGAATCGAACACCGGGGAGCTGTTTTTT. The rearrangement combines TRBV18 with TRBJ2-2; no D gene can be assigned with confidence. The junction carries 8 bases between V and J, which are trimmed by 0 bases and 0 bases respectively. CDR1 and CDR2 (KGHSH, LQKENI) derive from the germline V gene. The CDR3 sequence holds 16 residues, the cysteine and phenylalanine included. The read is trimmed to its CDR3 DNA, 48 bases read in frame from base 1.